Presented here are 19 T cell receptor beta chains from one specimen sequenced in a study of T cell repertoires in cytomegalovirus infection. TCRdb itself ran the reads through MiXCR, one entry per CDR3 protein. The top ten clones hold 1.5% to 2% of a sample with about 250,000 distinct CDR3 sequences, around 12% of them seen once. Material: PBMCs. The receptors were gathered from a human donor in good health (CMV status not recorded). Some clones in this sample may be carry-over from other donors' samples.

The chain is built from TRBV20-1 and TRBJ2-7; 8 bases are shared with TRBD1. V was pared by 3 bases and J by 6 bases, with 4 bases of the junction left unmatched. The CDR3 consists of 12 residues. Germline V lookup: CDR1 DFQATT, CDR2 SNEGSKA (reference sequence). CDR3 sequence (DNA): TGCAGTGCTAGTATCACAGGGGGCGAGCAGTACTTC. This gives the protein CSASITGGEQYF.

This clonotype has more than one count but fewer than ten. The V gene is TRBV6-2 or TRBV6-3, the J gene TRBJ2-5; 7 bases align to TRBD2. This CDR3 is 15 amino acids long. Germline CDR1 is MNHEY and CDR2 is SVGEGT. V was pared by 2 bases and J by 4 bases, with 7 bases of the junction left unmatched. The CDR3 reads CASSYGLAAGETQYF. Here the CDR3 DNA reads TGTGCCAGCAGTTACGGCCTAGCGGCAGGAGAGACCCAGTACTTC.

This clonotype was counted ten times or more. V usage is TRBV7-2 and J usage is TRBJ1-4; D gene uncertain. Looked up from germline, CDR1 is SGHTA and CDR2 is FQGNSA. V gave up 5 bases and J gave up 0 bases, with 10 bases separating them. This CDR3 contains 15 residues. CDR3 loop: CASSPDGATNEKLFF. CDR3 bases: TGTGCCAGCAGCCCAGATGGGGCAACTAATGAAAAACTGTTTTTT.

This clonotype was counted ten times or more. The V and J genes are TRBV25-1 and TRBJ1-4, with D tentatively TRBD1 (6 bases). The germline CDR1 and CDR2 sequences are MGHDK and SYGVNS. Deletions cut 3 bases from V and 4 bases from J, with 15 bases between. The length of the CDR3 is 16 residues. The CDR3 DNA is TGTGCCAGCAGTGAGGAGAGGGGGAGCATTAATGAAAAACTGTTTTTT. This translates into CASSEERGSINEKLFF.

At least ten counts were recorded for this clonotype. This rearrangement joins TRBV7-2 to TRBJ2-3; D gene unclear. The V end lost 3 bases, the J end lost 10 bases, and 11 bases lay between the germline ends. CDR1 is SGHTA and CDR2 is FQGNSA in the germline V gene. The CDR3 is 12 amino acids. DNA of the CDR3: TGTGCCAGCAGCTTGGGTCCTTCTGCGCAGTATTTT. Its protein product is CASSLGPSAQYF.

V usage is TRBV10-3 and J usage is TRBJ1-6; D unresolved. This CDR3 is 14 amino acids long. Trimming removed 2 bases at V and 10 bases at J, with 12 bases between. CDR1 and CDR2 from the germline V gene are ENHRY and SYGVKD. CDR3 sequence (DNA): TGTGCCATCAGTGAGGACCCTAACGACTCACCCCTCCACTTT. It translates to CAISEDPNDSPLHF.

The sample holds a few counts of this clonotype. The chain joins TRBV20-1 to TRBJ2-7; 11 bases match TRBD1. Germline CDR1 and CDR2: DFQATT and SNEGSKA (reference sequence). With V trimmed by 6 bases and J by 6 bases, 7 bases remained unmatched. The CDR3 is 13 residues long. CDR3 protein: CSAEDRGRGEQYF. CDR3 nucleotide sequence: TGCAGTGCGGAGGACAGGGGGCGAGGCGAGCAGTACTTC.

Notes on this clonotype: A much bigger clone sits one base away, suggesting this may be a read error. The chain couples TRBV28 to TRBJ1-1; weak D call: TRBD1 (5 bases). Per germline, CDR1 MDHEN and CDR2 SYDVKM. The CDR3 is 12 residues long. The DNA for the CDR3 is TGTGCCAGCAGGCCCACCCGGGGCGAAGCTTACTTT. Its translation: CASRPTRGEAYF.

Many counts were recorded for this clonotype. The CDR3, as DNA: TGTGCCAGCAGCTTGGGACGCGGGGGTCTGGCTGAAGCTTTCTTT. Its translation: CASSLGRGGLAEAFF. This chain uses TRBV7-2 with TRBJ1-1; TRBD1 is a possible D gene (5 bases). Germline V gene sequence: CDR1 SGHTA, CDR2 FQGNSA. CDR3 length equals 15 residues. V dropped 3 bases and J dropped 6 bases, with 17 bases sitting between them.

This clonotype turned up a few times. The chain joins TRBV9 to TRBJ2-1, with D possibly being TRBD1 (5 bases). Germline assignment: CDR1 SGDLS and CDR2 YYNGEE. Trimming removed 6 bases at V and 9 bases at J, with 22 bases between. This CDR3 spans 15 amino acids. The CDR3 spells CASKQRGHGLREQFF. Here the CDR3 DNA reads TGTGCCAGCAAACAAAGGGGCCATGGTTTGCGTGAGCAGTTCTTC. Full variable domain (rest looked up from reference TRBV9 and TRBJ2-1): DSGVTQTPKHLITATGQRVTLRCSPRSGDLSVYWYQQSLDQGLQFLIQYYNGEERAKGNILERFSAQQFPDLHSELNLSSLELGDSALYFCASKQRGHGLREQFFGPGTRLTVL.

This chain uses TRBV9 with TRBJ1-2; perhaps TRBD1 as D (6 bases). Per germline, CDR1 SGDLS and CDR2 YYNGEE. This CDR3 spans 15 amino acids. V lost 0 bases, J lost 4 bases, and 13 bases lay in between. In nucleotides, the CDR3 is TGTGCCAGCAGCGTAGATAGCGACAGGACCTATGGCTACACCTTC. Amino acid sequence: CASSVDSDRTYGYTF.

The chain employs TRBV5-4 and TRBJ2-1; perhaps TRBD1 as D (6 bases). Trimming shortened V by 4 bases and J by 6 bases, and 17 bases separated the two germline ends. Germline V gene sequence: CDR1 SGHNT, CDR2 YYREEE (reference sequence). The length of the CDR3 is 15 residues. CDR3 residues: CASSPYRERANEQFF. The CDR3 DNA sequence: TGTGCCAGCAGCCCCTACAGGGAGAGGGCCAATGAGCAGTTCTTC.

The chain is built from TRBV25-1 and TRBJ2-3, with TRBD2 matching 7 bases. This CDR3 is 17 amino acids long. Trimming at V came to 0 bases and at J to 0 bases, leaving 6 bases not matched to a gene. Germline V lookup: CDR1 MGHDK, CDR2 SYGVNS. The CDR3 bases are TGTGCCAGCAGTGAATACTTTACTAGCGCTAGCACAGATACGCAGTATTTT. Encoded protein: CASSEYFTSASTDTQYF.

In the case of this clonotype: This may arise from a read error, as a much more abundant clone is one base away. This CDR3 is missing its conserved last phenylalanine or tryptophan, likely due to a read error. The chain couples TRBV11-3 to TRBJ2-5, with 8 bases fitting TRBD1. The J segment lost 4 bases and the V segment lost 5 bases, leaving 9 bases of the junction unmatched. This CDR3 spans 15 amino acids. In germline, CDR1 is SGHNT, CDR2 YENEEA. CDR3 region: CASSAQGAFRETQYL. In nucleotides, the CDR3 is TGTGCCAGCAGCGCGCAGGGGGCGTTCCGAGAGACCCAGTACTTA.

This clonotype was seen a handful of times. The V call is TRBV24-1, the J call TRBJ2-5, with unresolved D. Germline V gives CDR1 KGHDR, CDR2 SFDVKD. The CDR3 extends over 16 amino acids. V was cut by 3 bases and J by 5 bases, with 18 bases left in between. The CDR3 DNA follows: TGTGCCACCAGTGATATAAAAGAAGGCGTCTCGGAGACCCAGTACTTC. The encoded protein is CATSDIKEGVSETQYF.

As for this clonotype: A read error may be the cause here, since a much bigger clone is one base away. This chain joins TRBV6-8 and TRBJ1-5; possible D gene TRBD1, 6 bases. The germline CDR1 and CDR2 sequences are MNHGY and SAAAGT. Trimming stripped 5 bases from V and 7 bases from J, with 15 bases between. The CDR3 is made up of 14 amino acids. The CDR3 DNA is TGTGCCAGCAGTCTCGACAGGATCCAACAGCCCCAGCATTTT. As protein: CASSLDRIQQPQHF.

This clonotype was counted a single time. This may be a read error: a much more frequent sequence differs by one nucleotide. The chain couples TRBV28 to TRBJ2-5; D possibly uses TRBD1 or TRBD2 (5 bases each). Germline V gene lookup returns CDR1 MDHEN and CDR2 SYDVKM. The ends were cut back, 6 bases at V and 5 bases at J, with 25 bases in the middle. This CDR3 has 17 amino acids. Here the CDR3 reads CASSPFPGRADSETQYF. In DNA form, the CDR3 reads TGTGCCAGCAGCCCATTTCCGGGACGAGCGGATTCGGAGACCCAGTACTTC.

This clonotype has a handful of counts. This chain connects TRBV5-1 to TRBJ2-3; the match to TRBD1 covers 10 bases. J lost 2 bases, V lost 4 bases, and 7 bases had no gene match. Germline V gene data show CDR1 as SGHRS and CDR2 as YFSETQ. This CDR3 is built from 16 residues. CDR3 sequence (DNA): TGCGCCAGCAGCGAGGGACAGGGGATCCTCACAGATACGCAGTATTTT. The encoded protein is CASSEGQGILTDTQYF.

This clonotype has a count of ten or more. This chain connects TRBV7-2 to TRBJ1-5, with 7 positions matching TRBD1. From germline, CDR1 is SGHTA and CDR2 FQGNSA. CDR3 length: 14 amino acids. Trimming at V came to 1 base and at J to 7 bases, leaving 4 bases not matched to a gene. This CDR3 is CASSLDRGEQPQHF. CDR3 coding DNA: TGTGCCAGCAGCTTAGACAGGGGAGAACAGCCCCAGCATTTT. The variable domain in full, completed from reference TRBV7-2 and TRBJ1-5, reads GAGVSQSPSNKVTEKGKDVELRCDPISGHTALYWYRQSLGQGLEFLIYFQGNSAPDKSGLPSDRFSAERTGGSVSTLTIQRTQQEDSAVYLCASSLDRGEQPQHFGDGTRLSIL.